These 6 T cell receptor beta chains share one sample of origin, sequenced in a study of CD8 T cells in ankylosing spondylitis. TCRdb re-analysed the 5' RACE reads in MiXCR, keeping a single row per CDR3 protein. This sample yields about 320,000 distinct CDR3 sequences, of which roughly 11% are seen a single time; roughly 9% belongs to the top ten. The sequencing sample was made of blood, either unsorted or a sorted T cell fraction (not recorded which). The receptor set was obtained from a female donor with ankylosing spondylitis or in good health (not recorded which).

Concerning this clonotype: At one boundary the junction diverges from the germline segment, which might be a read error. The chain combines TRBV3-1 with TRBJ2-4, with D possibly matching TRBD2 (5 bases). CDR3 length equals 15 residues. Germline CDR1 and CDR2: LGHDT and YNNKEL (reference sequence). The CDR3 sequence: CATSPRAGAKNIQYF. DNA for the CDR3: TGTGCCACCAGCCCCCGTGCGGGCGCCAAAAACATTCAGTACTTC. Filled out from reference TRBV3-1 and TRBJ2-4, the complete variable domain reads DTAVSQTPKYLVTQMGNDKSIKCEQNLGHDTMYWYKQDSKKFLKIMFSYNNKELIINETVPNRFSPKSPDKAHLNLHINSLELGDSAVYFCATSPRAGAKNIQYFGAGTRLSVL.

The table lists this clonotype with a few counts. In nucleotides, the CDR3 is TGCAGCGTTGAAGAATTACAGGGGTCGCAAGAGACCCAGTACTTC. It codes for CSVEELQGSQETQYF. This chain connects TRBV29-1 to TRBJ2-5, with TRBD1 matching over 7 bases. Germline CDR1 SQVTM, CDR2 ANQGSEA. Trimming at V came to 0 bases and at J to 2 bases, leaving 6 bases not matched to a gene. This CDR3 contains 15 residues.

This clonotype was recorded a few times. An end of the junction differs from the germline gene, which may be a read error. This sequence joins TRBV7-7 and TRBJ2-7, with D perhaps TRBD2 (5 bases). CDR1 is SSHAT and CDR2 is FNYEAQ in the germline V gene (reference sequence). The CDR3 covers 17 residues. The CDR3 DNA sequence: TGTGCTAGCAGCTTAAGACCCTTCCCAGTCGGGGTTGAGGAGCAGTACTTC. It translates to CASSLRPFPVGVEEQYF.

The V gene is TRBV6-1, the J gene TRBJ2-1; the D gene is possibly TRBD1 (6 bases). The CDR3 covers 11 residues. Germline assignment: CDR1 MNHNS and CDR2 SASEGT. V dropped 11 bases and J dropped 12 bases, with 17 bases sitting between them. CDR3 sequence reads: CAARQVSRQFF. The DNA for the CDR3 is TGTGCCGCTCGACAGGTCTCTCGGCAGTTCTTC.

This clonotype appeared many times. The rearrangement joins TRBV5-1 to TRBJ2-1, with 8 nucleotides matching TRBD2. The CDR3 is 14 amino acids. Germline CDR1 SGHRS, CDR2 YFSETQ. V dropped 0 bases and J dropped 8; count of bases not matched to a gene: 4. In DNA, the CDR3 is TGCGCCAGCAGCTTGGACGGACTAGCCGATGAGCAGTTCTTC. Translated, it gives CASSLDGLADEQFF.

This clonotype was seen ten or more times. The chain recombines TRBV18 with TRBJ2-3, with 9 bases aligning to TRBD2. CDR3 size: 15 residues. Germline values: CDR1 KGHSH, CDR2 LQKENI. V shed 5 bases and J 2 bases; nucleotides not matched to a gene: 5. CDR3 sequence reads: CASSGLAGTTDTQYF. CDR3 in DNA: TGTGCCAGCTCAGGGCTAGCGGGGACCACAGATACGCAGTATTTT.